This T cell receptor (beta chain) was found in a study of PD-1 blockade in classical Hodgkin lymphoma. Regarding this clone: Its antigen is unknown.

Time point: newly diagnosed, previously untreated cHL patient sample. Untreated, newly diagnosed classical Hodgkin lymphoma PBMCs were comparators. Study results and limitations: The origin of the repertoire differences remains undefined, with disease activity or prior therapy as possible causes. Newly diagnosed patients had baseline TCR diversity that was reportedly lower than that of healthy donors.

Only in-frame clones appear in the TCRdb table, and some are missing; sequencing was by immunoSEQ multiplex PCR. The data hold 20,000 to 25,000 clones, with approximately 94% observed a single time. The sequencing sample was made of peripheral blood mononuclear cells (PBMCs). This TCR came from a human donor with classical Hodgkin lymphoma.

CDR3 DNA sequence: TGTGCCAGCAGCTTGCGGTGGACGGGGGAGCCCCAGCATTTT. Its translation: CASSLRWTGEPQHF. The J gene is TRBJ1-5, the V gene TRBV5-6; tentative D call: TRBD1 (5 bases). V lost 1 base, J lost 8 bases, and 13 bases lay in between. CDR3 length: 14 residues. Per the germline V gene, CDR1 is SGHDT and CDR2 is YYEEEE.